The 26 T cell receptor beta chains below were found in one sample sequenced in a study of spatial heterogeneity in lung cancer. TCRdb used MiXCR to reprocess the 5' RACE reads, holding one entry per CDR3 protein. The sample holds 25,000 to 35,000 distinct CDR3 sequences, 10% seen once. Time point defined: blood at routine non-recurrence follow-up after resection. The sequences come from PBMCs, collected at follow-up. The receptors shown here come from a female donor with early-stage non-small cell lung cancer.

This clonotype occurred a few times. J is TRBJ2-7 and V is TRBV28, with TRBD1 matching over 9 bases. This CDR3 comprises 18 residues. Germline V gene lookup returns CDR1 MDHEN and CDR2 SYDVKM. Losses at the gene ends were 5 bases for V and 0 bases for J; bases not matched to a gene: 14. Written as DNA, the CDR3 is TGTGCCAGCAGTCGGGACAGGGACGTCACCCTACTCTCCTACGAGCAGTACTTC. Translation gives CASSRDRDVTLLSYEQYF.

The chain is built from TRBV5-6 and TRBJ2-1, with a possible D match to TRBD1 (7 bases). V was pared by 2 bases and J by 2 bases, with 14 bases between. CDR3 length: 16 amino acids. CDR1 is SGHDT, CDR2 YYEEEE, per germline. The DNA of the CDR3 is TGTGCCAGCAGCTTCCCAGGGGGGAACCCCTACAATGAGCAGTTCTTC. Amino acid sequence: CASSFPGGNPYNEQFF.

This clonotype was recorded many times. This chain uses TRBV29-1 with TRBJ1-1; 7 nucleotides line up with TRBD1. The CDR3 is 14 residues long. Germline CDR1 SQVTM, CDR2 ANQGSEA. Trimming cost V 3 bases and J 0 bases; bases outside gene matches: 4. DNA of the CDR3: TGCAGCGTTGATTTAACAGGGGTGAACACTGAAGCTTTCTTT. This codes for CSVDLTGVNTEAFF.

A remark on this clonotype: This may come from a read error, since a much larger clone is one base off. The V gene is TRBV7-7, the J gene TRBJ2-7, with D possibly TRBD2 on 5 matching bases. The CDR3 extends over 15 amino acids. Germline V lookup: CDR1 SSHAT, CDR2 FNYEAQ (reference sequence). V was pared by 5 bases and J by 3 bases, with 17 bases between. The CDR3 sequence is CASSPLLARDYEQYF. CDR3 DNA sequence: TGTGCCAGCAGCCCCCTTTTAGCGAGGGACTACGAGCAGTACTTC.

This chain uses TRBV11-2 with TRBJ2-3, with D perhaps matching TRBD1 (6 bases). Trimming removed 5 bases from V and 6 bases from J, with 15 bases in between. Germline CDR1 SGHAT, CDR2 FQNNGV. The length of the CDR3 is 14 residues. The CDR3 loop reads CASSLEQGLDTQYF. As DNA, the CDR3 is TGTGCCAGCAGCCTTGAGCAGGGGCTGGATACGCAGTATTTT.

The chain combines TRBV6-5 with TRBJ1-5; D may be TRBD1 (6 bases). This CDR3 has 14 residues. V was pared by 8 bases and J by 4 bases, with 15 bases between. Germline CDR1 reads MNHEY; CDR2 reads SVGAGI. This CDR3 reads CASGRGGANQPQHF. The CDR3 nucleotides read TGTGCCAGCGGAAGAGGGGGGGCGAATCAGCCCCAGCATTTT.

This chain links TRBV7-2 with TRBJ1-3; no firm D call. This CDR3 comprises 14 residues. The V gene lost 0 bases and the J gene lost 6 bases, with 9 bases spanning the gap. Per germline, CDR1 SGHTA and CDR2 FQGNSA. This chain's CDR3 is CASSLALDPNTIYF. CDR3 DNA: TGTGCCAGCAGCTTAGCGTTAGACCCAAACACCATATATTTT.

This clonotype was detected only a few times. CDR3 in DNA: TGCAGCGTTGGAGGGATGGATACGCAGTATTTT. It yields the protein CSVGGMDTQYF. This sequence joins TRBV29-1 and TRBJ2-3; perhaps TRBD2 as D (5 bases). From germline, CDR1 is SQVTM and CDR2 ANQGSEA. The CDR3 is 11 amino acids. V was cut by 4 bases and J by 6 bases, with 8 bases left in between.

In this sample, this clonotype turned up many times. The V gene is TRBV7-6, the J gene TRBJ2-1; either TRBD1 or TRBD2 may fit D (6 bases each). Germline V CDR1 and CDR2: SGHVS, FNYEAQ. CDR3 length equals 16 residues. The germline V and J ends were trimmed by 1 base and 4 bases, with 14 bases remaining between them. CDR3 sequence reads: CASSLGWRGQYNEQFF. The DNA for the CDR3 is TGTGCCAGCAGCTTAGGTTGGAGGGGACAATACAATGAGCAGTTCTTC.

There are many counts of this clonotype. The V and J genes are TRBV3-1 and TRBJ2-5, with TRBD2 matching over 7 bases. The V gene's germline CDR1 is LGHDT and CDR2 YNNKEL (reference sequence). The CDR3 spans 14 residues. V lost 4 bases, J lost 2 bases, and 4 bases stayed unmatched. The CDR3 bases are TGTGCCAGCAGCCTTAGAGCGGGACAAGAGACCCAGTACTTC. Protein sequence: CASSLRAGQETQYF.

This clonotype was counted at least ten times. CDR3 DNA sequence: TGTGCCAGCAGTGAAGCCGACAGGGTGAACACCGGGGAGCTGTTTTTT. This translates into CASSEADRVNTGELFF. The V call is TRBV2, the J call TRBJ2-2; 7 bases are a match to TRBD1. With 0 bases clipped from V and 1 base from J, the junction kept 2 bases outside the gene matches. The CDR3 has 16 amino acids. The germline V gene has CDR1 SNHLY and CDR2 FYNNEI.

In its sample, this clonotype was seen a few times. The chain recombines TRBV10-3 with TRBJ2-6; 7 bases are a match to TRBD1. This CDR3 is 17 amino acids long. V was clipped by 0 bases and J by 0 bases; unmatched bases: 2. The germline CDR1 and CDR2 sequences are ENHRY and SYGVKD. The CDR3 here is CAISESTGVSGANVLTF. CDR3 bases: TGTGCCATCAGTGAGTCCACAGGGGTCTCTGGGGCCAACGTCCTGACTTTC.

In this sample, this clonotype turned up many times. V and J are TRBV9 and TRBJ2-5; D gene unclear. The length of the CDR3 is 14 residues. Trimming took off 4 bases at V and 2 bases at J, with 12 bases between the two ends. Germline CDR1 and CDR2: SGDLS and YYNGEE. The CDR3 DNA reads TGTGCCAGCAGCCCCTCCTGGGTGCAAGAGACCCAGTACTTC. This gives the protein CASSPSWVQETQYF.

This clonotype was recorded at least ten times. V gene TRBV7-9 combines with J gene TRBJ2-5; D not certain. Germline V gives CDR1 SEHNR, CDR2 FQNEAQ (reference sequence). This CDR3 region has 13 residues. Trimming left V 5 bases short and J 0 bases short, with 7 bases between. This CDR3 is CASSPRDQETQYF. The CDR3 nucleotides read TGTGCCAGCAGCCCCCGGGACCAAGAGACCCAGTACTTC.

This clonotype appeared a few times. The chain employs TRBV29-1 and TRBJ2-2; D gene uncertain. V was pared by 4 bases and J by 4 bases, with 10 bases between. This CDR3 is built from 13 residues. Germline V lookup: CDR1 SQVTM, CDR2 ANQGSEA. CDR3: CSVVAPLTGELFF. The DNA of the CDR3 is TGCAGCGTTGTTGCGCCACTCACCGGGGAGCTGTTTTTT.

As regards this clonotype: The junction departs from germline at one end; a sequencing error may be responsible. The V and J genes are TRBV28 and TRBJ2-7; 10 nucleotides line up with TRBD1. The length of the CDR3 is 17 residues. Germline V gene data show CDR1 as MDHEN and CDR2 as SYDVKM. The CDR3 DNA follows: TGTGCCAGCAGTCCGCCATCCGGGACAGGGGCCACCTACGAGCGGTACTTC. This gives the protein CASSPPSGTGATYERYF.

This clonotype has a count of ten or more. CDR3 bases: TGCAGCGGCGAAAGGAGGACGGGTGGCTACACCTTC. Amino acid sequence: CSGERRTGGYTF. The chain links TRBV29-1 to TRBJ1-2; the D is unclear. V dropped 7 bases and J dropped 7 bases, with 16 bases sitting between them. CDR1 and CDR2 from the germline V gene are SQVTM and ANQGSEA. The CDR3 is made up of 12 amino acids.

The sample holds many counts of this clonotype. The CDR3 reads CASSPRRDLAKNIQYF. The CDR3 nucleotides read TGTGCCAGCAGTCCACGACGGGATCTAGCCAAAAACATTCAGTACTTC. The V and J genes are TRBV6-1 and TRBJ2-4; a possible D gene is TRBD2 (5 bases). The V gene's germline CDR1 is MNHNS and CDR2 SASEGT. There are 16 residues in the CDR3. V lost 5 bases and J 0 bases, leaving 14 bases between the germline ends.

This clonotype was detected ten times or more. V usage is TRBV6-2 or TRBV6-3 and J usage is TRBJ2-7; 7 nucleotides align to TRBD1. The CDR3 has 14 amino acids. In germline, CDR1 is MNHEY, CDR2 SVGEGT. The ends lost 5 bases at V and 2 bases at J; junction bases unmatched: 6. This chain's CDR3 is CASSDRDRAYEQYF. DNA for the CDR3: TGTGCCAGCAGTGACAGGGACCGCGCCTACGAGCAGTACTTC.

This clonotype was counted only a few times. This sequence joins TRBV28 and TRBJ2-7; D is tentatively TRBD1 or TRBD2 (6 bases each). The CDR3 extends over 15 amino acids. Germline-derived CDR1 and CDR2 are MDHEN and SYDVKM. V lost 6 bases and J lost 0, with 15 bases in between. CDR3 coding DNA: TGTGCCAGCAGCCTACGGGGGACACCCTCCTACGAGCAGTACTTC. Its translation is CASSLRGTPSYEQYF.

This clonotype has a count of ten or more. The chain carries TRBV7-8 and TRBJ2-1; 7 bases map to TRBD2. Per germline, CDR1 SGHVS and CDR2 FQNEAQ. The CDR3 covers 14 residues. The V segment lost 6 bases and the J segment 7 bases; nucleotides outside the gene matches: 9. The CDR3 DNA follows: TGTGCCAGCAGTTTTCGGACTAGTTATAATGAGCAGTTCTTC. It translates to CASSFRTSYNEQFF.

This clonotype was seen ten or more times. V is TRBV6-2 or TRBV6-3 and J is TRBJ2-7, with D perhaps matching TRBD2 (6 bases). CDR1 is MNHEY and CDR2 is SVGEGT in the germline V gene. V shed 4 bases and J shed 7 bases, with 20 bases lying between them. This CDR3 comprises 15 residues. CDR3 bases: TGTGCCAGCAGTTTGAGAGAAGACCGTGGGAGGGAGCAGTACTTC. It yields the protein CASSLREDRGREQYF.

The rearrangement links TRBV7-2 to TRBJ1-5; weak D call: TRBD1 (6 bases). Germline V gene data show CDR1 as SGHTA and CDR2 as FQGNSA. The CDR3 is 15 residues long. V lost 2 bases, J lost 5 bases, and 13 bases lay in between. CDR3 amino acids: CASSLNAQGYQPQHF. The CDR3 nucleotides are TGTGCCAGCAGCTTAAATGCCCAGGGGTATCAGCCCCAGCATTTT.

This clonotype appeared many times. The chain recombines TRBV3-1 with TRBJ2-1, with 9 bases aligning to TRBD2. V dropped 8 bases and J dropped 6; count of bases not matched to a gene: 14. This CDR3 comprises 16 residues. Germline V gene data show CDR1 as LGHDT and CDR2 as YNNKEL (reference sequence). CDR3 protein: CASEDSGGGVLNEQFF. The CDR3 nucleotides read TGTGCCAGCGAGGATTCAGGCGGGGGGGTCCTCAATGAGCAGTTCTTC.

This clonotype appeared a few times. The rearrangement uses TRBV5-6 and TRBJ2-7; 10 nucleotides agree with TRBD1. The CDR3 length is 13 residues. The ends lost 9 bases at V and 2 bases at J; junction bases unmatched: 5. Germline loops: CDR1 SGHDT, CDR2 YYEEEE. The CDR3 DNA reads TGTGCCACCGGACAGGGGGTACCCTACGAGCAGTACTTC. It is translated as CATGQGVPYEQYF.

This chain uses TRBV9 with TRBJ1-5, with 8 bases that match TRBD1. V shed 4 bases and J 7 bases; nucleotides not matched to a gene: 10. CDR3 length: 15 amino acids. Germline values: CDR1 SGDLS, CDR2 YYNGEE. DNA of the CDR3: TGTGCCAGCAGCCCGTCAGGGGGCGCGGGACAGCCCCAGCATTTT. Its protein product is CASSPSGGAGQPQHF.